A single sample is the source of the 8 T cell receptor beta chains below, sequenced in a study of radiation and T cells in renal cell carcinoma. This sample's treatment: treatment-naive control, cytoreductive nephrectomy. Assay used: immunoSEQ multiplex PCR; TCRdb lists only in-frame clones, some missing. The data show about 10,000 clones, more than 55% seen once. The material sequenced was tumor tissue, taken from a patient whose treatment was nephrectomy without radiotherapy. The receptor source for this set is a man in his forties or fifties with renal cell carcinoma.

The V call is TRBV9, the J call TRBJ2-1; 7 positions agree with TRBD2. V shed 4 bases, J shed 6 bases, and the junction held 10 bases outside the gene matches. In germline, CDR1 is SGDLS, CDR2 YYNGEE. This CDR3 comprises 15 residues. The CDR3 DNA follows: TGTGCCAGCAGCCCAACCGGGGGAGGGATCAATGAGCAGTTCTTC. This translates into CASSPTGGGINEQFF. Filled out from reference TRBV9 and TRBJ2-1, the complete variable domain reads DSGVTQTPKHLITATGQRVTLRCSPRSGDLSVYWYQQSLDQGLQFLIQYYNGEERAKGNILERFSAQQFPDLHSELNLSSLELGDSALYFCASSPTGGGINEQFFGPGTRLTVL.

The rearrangement uses TRBV7-2 and TRBJ1-3; D gene ambiguous. CDR1 is SGHTA, CDR2 FQGNSA, per germline. Between the trimmed V and J ends, which lost 5 bases and 0 bases, there was a span of 11 bases. The CDR3 loop spans 15 amino acids. The CDR3 region has the DNA TGTGCCAGCAGCCCAGGACGTTTCTCTGGAAACACCATATATTTT. As protein: CASSPGRFSGNTIYF.

V is TRBV7-9 and J is TRBJ2-1; TRBD2 matches 8 bases. Germline CDR1 is SEHNR and CDR2 is FQNEAQ (reference sequence). CDR3 size: 15 residues. V shed 1 base and J 7 bases; nucleotides not matched to a gene: 6. DNA for the CDR3: TGTGCCAGCAGCTTAGAGGGGACTAGTGCGAATGAGCAGTTCTTC. This codes for CASSLEGTSANEQFF.

This chain joins TRBV7-2 and TRBJ1-1; D is uncertain. Looked up from germline, CDR1 is SGHTA and CDR2 is FQGNSA. The CDR3 consists of 13 residues. V was pared by 3 bases and J by 1 base, with 6 bases between. The CDR3 DNA reads TGTGCCAGCAGCTTCTGGGAGAACACTGAAGCTTTCTTT. This codes for CASSFWENTEAFF.

The rearrangement uses TRBV5-8 and TRBJ1-2; TRBD1 is a possible D gene (6 bases). V gave up 4 bases and J gave up 8 bases, with 15 bases separating them. Per the germline V gene, CDR1 is SGHTS and CDR2 is YDEGEE. The CDR3 runs 13 residues. The CDR3 loop reads CASSHTDSRGYTF. The CDR3, as DNA: TGTGCCAGCAGCCATACGGACAGCCGGGGCTACACCTTC.

This clone was counted a few times. The chain combines TRBV4-3 with TRBJ1-1; D is possibly TRBD1 (5 bases). In germline, CDR1 is LGHNA, CDR2 YSLEER. Trimming left V 1 base short and J 5 bases short, with 14 bases between. CDR3 length: 15 amino acids. Here the CDR3 DNA reads TGCGCCAGCAGCCAAGGGCTCGACAGTGGAACTGAAGCTTTCTTT. Amino acid sequence: CASSQGLDSGTEAFF.

This chain joins TRBV5-6 and TRBJ1-3; TRBD1 agrees at 7 bases. The V gene's germline CDR1 is SGHDT and CDR2 YYEEEE. This CDR3 contains 15 residues. V was pared by 4 bases and J by 0 bases, with 4 bases of the junction left unmatched. CDR3 residues: CASSHDRASGNTIYF. The CDR3 DNA reads as TGTGCCAGCAGCCATGACAGGGCCTCTGGAAACACCATATATTTT.

This chain links TRBV29-1 with TRBJ1-4; D gene ambiguous. Germline lookup yields CDR1 SQVTM and CDR2 ANQGSEA. The CDR3 contains 12 residues. Trimming took 5 bases from V and 8 from J, leaving 12 bases between them. DNA for the CDR3: TGCAGCGTTAACGGGATGGGAGAAAAACTGTTTTTT. This sequence encodes CSVNGMGEKLFF. Complete variable domain (other parts from reference TRBV29-1 and TRBJ1-4): SAVISQKPSRDICQRGTSLTIQCQVDSQVTMMFWYRQQPGQSLTLIATANQGSEATYESGFVIDKFPISRPNLTFSTLTVSNMSPEDSSIYLCSVNGMGEKLFFGSGTQLSVL.